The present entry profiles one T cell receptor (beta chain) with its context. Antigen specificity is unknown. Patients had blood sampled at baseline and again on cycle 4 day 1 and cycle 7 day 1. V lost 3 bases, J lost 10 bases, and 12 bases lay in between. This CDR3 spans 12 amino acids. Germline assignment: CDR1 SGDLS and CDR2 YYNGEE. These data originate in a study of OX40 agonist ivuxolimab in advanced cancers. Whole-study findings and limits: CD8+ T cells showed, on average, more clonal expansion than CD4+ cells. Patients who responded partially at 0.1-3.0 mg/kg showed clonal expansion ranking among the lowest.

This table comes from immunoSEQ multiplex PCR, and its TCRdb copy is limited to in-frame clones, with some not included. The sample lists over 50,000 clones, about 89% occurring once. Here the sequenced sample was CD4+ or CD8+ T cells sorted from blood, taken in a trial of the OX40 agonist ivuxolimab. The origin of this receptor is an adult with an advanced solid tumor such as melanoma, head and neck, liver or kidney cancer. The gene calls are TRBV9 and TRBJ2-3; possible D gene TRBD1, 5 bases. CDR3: CASSAQASAQYF. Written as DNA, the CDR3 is TGTGCCAGCAGCGCACAGGCCTCGGCGCAGTATTTT.